Listed below are T cell receptor beta chains from one sample, sequenced in a study of T cell responses to AZD1222 COVID-19 vaccine. Method: immunoSEQ multiplex PCR; TCRdb's copy keeps in-frame clones and lacks some. The data contain 100,000 or so clones, 70% to 90% of them singletons. Sample: peripheral blood, taken 28 days after the second AZD1222 dose. Receptors were obtained from an adult who received the AZD1222 COVID-19 vaccine. CDR3s include the opening cysteine and the closing phenylalanine or tryptophan. D genes are given only for firm matches. The listing skips clone size in some rows; elsewhere it reads once, few, many or a size class.

>TRBV28|TRBJ2-7|.|.
CASSLNSYEQYF
TGTGCCAGCAGCTTAAATAGCTACGAGCAGTACTTC
>TRBV11-2|TRBJ2-1|.|TRBD2
CASSRLTSGSRGEQFF
TGTGCCAGCAGTCGCCTCACTAGCGGGAGTCGGGGTGAGCAGTTCTTC
>TRBV10-2|TRBJ2-3|.|.
CASSESGPQYF
TGCGCCAGCAGTGAGTCCGGGCCGCAGTATTTT
>TRBV3-1/TRBV3-2|TRBJ2-7|once|.
CASSQDLHSYEQYF
TGTGCCAGCAGCCAAGACCTCCACTCCTACGAGCAGTACTTC
>TRBV7-3|TRBJ2-3|.|.
CASSLTLRATDTQYF
TGTGCCAGCAGCTTAACATTAAGGGCCACAGATACGCAGTATTTT
>TRBV5-1|TRBJ2-1|.|TRBD2
CASSLYAGGNNEQFF
TGCGCCAGCAGCCTTTATGCGGGAGGAAACAATGAGCAGTTCTTC
>TRBV3-1/TRBV3-2|TRBJ2-1|.|.
CASSQVASKDEQFF
TGTGCCAGCAGCCAAGTCGCTAGTAAGGATGAGCAGTTCTTC
>TRBV7-8|TRBJ1-5|once|.
CASSLRPNRDNQPQHF
TGTGCCAGCAGCCTAAGACCTAACAGGGACAATCAGCCCCAGCATTTT
>TRBV4-2|TRBJ2-6|.|TRBD1
CASSQTGTGLSGANVLTF
TGTGCCAGCAGCCAAACCGGGACAGGGCTCTCTGGGGCCAACGTCCTGACTTTC
>TRBV5-1|TRBJ1-1|.|.
CASSLAGEGTEAFF
TGCGCCAGCAGCTTGGCAGGGGAGGGGACTGAAGCTTTCTTT
>TRBV4-1|TRBJ1-6|.|TRBD1
CASSQGSDRVFSPLHF
TGCGCCAGCAGCCAAGGGTCAGACAGGGTTTTTTCACCCCTCCACTTT
>TRBV7-2|TRBJ2-4|.|.
CASGKDSLNIQYF
TGTGCCAGCGGGAAGGACAGTTTAAACATTCAGTACTTC
>TRBV18|TRBJ2-7|.|.
CASSPLGSYSLFSYEQYF
TGTGCCAGCTCACCCCTGGGGAGCTACAGCCTCTTCTCCTACGAGCAGTACTTC
>TRBV5-5|TRBJ2-1|few|TRBD2
CASSLESTSRNYNEQFF
TGTGCCAGCAGCTTGGAATCGACTAGCAGAAACTACAATGAGCAGTTCTTC
>TRBV30|TRBJ2-7|.|TRBD1
CAWRSPNRGGSYEQYF
TGTGCCTGGAGGTCCCCCAACAGAGGGGGCAGTTATGAGCAGTACTTC
>TRBV10-3|TRBJ2-7|.|.
CAISELGTGDEQYF
TGTGCCATCAGTGAGCTCGGGACCGGGGACGAGCAGTACTTC
>TRBV5-6|TRBJ1-1|.|TRBD1
CASSAYRGMNTEAFF
TGTGCCAGCAGCGCTTACAGGGGAATGAACACTGAAGCTTTCTTT
>TRBV30|TRBJ1-5|.|.
CAWSVLGGQQPQHF
TGTGCCTGGAGTGTACTAGGAGGTCAGCAGCCCCAGCATTTT
>TRBV27|TRBJ2-5|.|.
CASSLNSPPRWGETQYF
TGTGCCAGCAGTTTAAATAGTCCGCCTCGGTGGGGAGAGACCCAGTACTTC
>TRBV7-2|TRBJ2-7|.|TRBD2
CASSLLRTSGSGFEQYF
TGTGCCAGCAGCTTACTTAGGACTAGCGGGAGTGGGTTCGAGCAGTACTTC
>TRBV27|TRBJ2-2|.|.
CASSFFGELFF
TGTGCCAGCAGTTTCTTCGGGGAGCTGTTTTTT
>TRBV28|TRBJ1-6|.|.
CASSFSRQRFSSYNSPLHF
TGTGCCAGCAGTTTCTCTCGACAGAGATTTAGCTCCTATAATTCACCCCTCCACTTT
>TRBV10-1|TRBJ2-1|.|TRBD2
CASSTGTSGRDNEQFF
TGCGCCAGCAGCACCGGGACTAGCGGGAGAGATAATGAGCAGTTCTTC
>TRBV6-5|TRBJ1-1|.|.
CASSYQNRVTFF
TGTGCCAGCAGTTACCAGAACAGGGTTACTTTCTTT
>TRBV27|TRBJ1-3|once|TRBD1
CASALRIATGRPGNTIYF
TGTGCCAGCGCCCTCCGGATTGCGACAGGGAGACCTGGAAACACCATATATTTT
>TRBV18|TRBJ2-2|.|.
CASSLAGGSDTGELFF
TGTGCCAGCTCCCTCGCCGGGGGTTCGGACACCGGGGAGCTGTTTTTT
>TRBV14|TRBJ1-3|.|.
CASSQAGRQSGNTIYF
TGTGCCAGCAGCCAAGCGGGACGACAGTCTGGAAACACCATATATTTT
>TRBV3-1/TRBV3-2|TRBJ2-5|.|TRBD2
CASSHFLAGVVETQYF
TGTGCCAGCAGCCACTTCCTAGCGGGAGTCGTCGAGACCCAGTACTTC
>TRBV24-1|TRBJ2-1|.|TRBD2
CATSDTLAGGVRNEQFF
TGTGCCACCAGTGATACGCTAGCGGGAGGGGTACGCAATGAGCAGTTCTTC
>TRBV28|TRBJ2-6|.|.
CASSRSSGANVLTF
TGTGCCAGCAGTCGAAGCTCTGGGGCCAACGTCCTGACTTTC
>TRBV15|TRBJ1-2|.|.
CATSSVTLAYGYTF
TGTGCCACCAGCAGTGTGACTTTAGCCTATGGCTACACCTTC
>TRBV9|TRBJ2-1|once|TRBD2
CASSAGTSGSHEQFF
TGTGCCAGCAGCGCTGGGACTAGCGGGAGTCATGAGCAGTTCTTC
>TRBV11-1|TRBJ1-2|.|.
CASSMTASVYGYTF
TGTGCCAGCAGCATGACTGCATCCGTTTATGGCTACACCTTC
>TRBV7-2|TRBJ1-2|.|.
CASSLGVSGSYGYTF
TGTGCCAGCAGCTTGGGGGTTTCGGGGTCCTATGGCTACACCTTC
>TRBV4-1|TRBJ2-7|.|.
CASSQDEGFAYEQYF
TGCGCCAGCAGCCAAGATGAGGGCTTCGCCTACGAGCAGTACTTC
>TRBV27|TRBJ2-7|.|.
CASSFKGTPYEQYF
TGTGCCAGCAGCTTCAAAGGTACTCCCTACGAGCAGTACTTC
>TRBV18|TRBJ1-1|.|.
CASSPPTPGQQNTEAFF
TGTGCCAGCTCACCACCGACCCCTGGACAGCAGAACACTGAAGCTTTCTTT
>TRBV25-1|TRBJ1-2|few|.
CASSEKGPNYGYTF
TGTGCCAGCAGTGAGAAGGGACCCAACTATGGCTACACCTTC
>TRBV5-8|TRBJ1-2|few|TRBD1
CASSLAMTGEDYGYTF
TGTGCCAGCAGCTTGGCCATGACAGGGGAGGACTATGGCTACACCTTC
>TRBV28|TRBJ2-7|.|TRBD2
CASSRTSGSSEQYF
TGTGCCAGCAGTCGGACTAGCGGGAGCTCCGAGCAGTACTTC
>TRBV28|TRBJ2-5|.|.
CASNLDSQETQYF
TGTGCCAGCAACCTAGACAGCCAAGAGACCCAGTACTTC
>TRBV6-2/TRBV6-3|TRBJ2-2|.|TRBD1
CASSPFDRGGFIGELFF
TGTGCCAGCAGCCCCTTCGACAGGGGCGGCTTTATCGGGGAGCTGTTTTTT
>TRBV9|TRBJ2-6|.|.
CASSEHGAGANVLTF
TGTGCCAGCAGCGAACATGGGGCGGGGGCCAACGTCCTGACTTTC
>TRBV27|TRBJ1-2|.|TRBD1
CASRPLTGGNYGYTF
TGTGCCAGCAGACCCTTGACAGGGGGTAACTATGGCTACACCTTC
>TRBV10-3|TRBJ1-4|few|TRBD1
CAIRGGQSTNEKLFF
TGTGCCATCAGGGGGGGACAGTCAACTAATGAAAAACTGTTTTTT
>TRBV5-1|TRBJ1-3|.|TRBD1
CASSWTGTVSGNTIYF
TGCGCCAGCAGCTGGACCGGGACAGTATCTGGAAACACCATATATTTT
>TRBV10-3|TRBJ2-7|.|TRBD2
CAIKTRLAGAYEQYF
TGTGCCATCAAAACTCGACTAGCGGGAGCCTACGAGCAGTACTTC
>TRBV11-2|TRBJ2-2|.|.
CASSLVRGAGELFF
TGTGCCAGCAGCTTAGTACGAGGGGCCGGGGAGCTGTTTTTT
>TRBV11-2|TRBJ2-1|.|.
CASSPPAGRGSNEQFF
TGTGCCAGCAGCCCGCCTGCCGGCAGGGGCTCCAATGAGCAGTTCTTC
>TRBV5-1|TRBJ1-3|few|.
CASSLTSGGAGNTIYF
TGCGCCAGCAGCCTAACTTCCGGGGGAGCTGGAAACACCATATATTTT
>TRBV28|TRBJ2-5|.|.
CASSLYQETQYF
TGTGCCAGCAGTTTGTACCAAGAGACCCAGTACTTC
>TRBV5-1|TRBJ2-3|.|.
CASSLGPRDTQYF
TGCGCCAGCAGCTTGGGCCCCAGGGATACGCAGTATTTT
>TRBV28|TRBJ2-1|.|.
CASSSPLGIDYNEQFF
TGTGCCAGCAGTTCCCCCCTCGGGATCGACTACAATGAGCAGTTCTTC
>TRBV15|TRBJ2-3|.|.
CATSRIADTQYF
TGTGCCACCAGCAGAATAGCAGATACGCAGTATTTT
>TRBV5-8|TRBJ1-2|once|.
CASSLEWIGPNYGYTF
TGTGCCAGCAGCTTGGAGTGGATTGGTCCTAACTATGGCTACACCTTC
>TRBV13|TRBJ2-7|few|TRBD2
CASSQGLANEQYF
TGTGCCAGCAGCCAGGGACTAGCGAACGAGCAGTACTTC
>TRBV28|TRBJ1-2|.|.
CASNRDNYGYTF
TGTGCCAGCAACAGGGATAACTATGGCTACACCTTC